One sample yielded the 5 T cell receptor beta chains listed below, sequenced in a study of blood T cell repertoires in COVID-19. Method: immunoSEQ multiplex PCR; TCRdb's copy keeps in-frame clones and lacks some. Of 200,000 to 300,000 clones in the sample, approximately 80% are singletons; the top ten hold around 26%. The source material was peripheral blood. The receptors originated from a man aged 40-49 years with acute or convalescent COVID-19.

The rearrangement uses TRBV18 and TRBJ2-2; D might be TRBD2 (5 bases). Germline V lookup: CDR1 KGHSH, CDR2 LQKENI. V was trimmed by 2 bases and J by 4 bases, leaving 14 bases between them. This CDR3 region has 16 residues. The CDR3, as DNA: TGTGCCAGCTCACCATTGGACGGCGGGTTCACCGGGGAGCTGTTTTTT. Its protein is CASSPLDGGFTGELFF.

The CDR3 DNA reads TGTGCCAGTAGTACCCAGGGGTTGGAAGCTTTCTTT. Translating it yields CASSTQGLEAFF. The chain is built from TRBV19 and TRBJ1-1; TRBD1 is a possible D gene (6 bases). The V gene's germline CDR1 is LNHDA and CDR2 SQIVND (reference sequence). The CDR3 sequence is 12 residues long. Deletions cut 4 bases from V and 8 bases from J, with 11 bases between.

The rearrangement joins TRBV11-2 to TRBJ2-7, with a weak D call TRBD1 (5 bases). This CDR3 has 14 amino acids. V lost 3 bases to trimming and J lost 2 bases, with 11 bases between them. Germline assignment: CDR1 SGHAT and CDR2 FQNNGV. CDR3 nucleotides: TGTGCCAGCAGCTTCAGTCAGGGCCCCTACGAGCAGTACTTC. This sequence encodes CASSFSQGPYEQYF.

With respect to this clone: One junction end does not reproduce the germline sequence, and a read error may be involved. The chain joins TRBV7-2 to TRBJ2-1, with D maybe TRBD2 (5 bases). The CDR3 is 13 amino acids. The germline CDR1 and CDR2 sequences are SGHTA and FQGNSA. This CDR3 is CASSTGIWNERFF. CDR3 DNA: TGTGCCAGCAGTACCGGGATCTGGAATGAGCGGTTCTTC.

The V call is TRBV6-4, the J call TRBJ2-7; D is possibly TRBD2 (6 bases). The CDR3 has 14 amino acids. CDR1 is MRHNA, CDR2 SNTAGT, per germline. V was shortened by 2 bases and J by 6 bases, with 14 bases between the two germline ends. CDR3 in amino acids: CASSDTGDAGEQYF. CDR3 in DNA: TGTGCCAGCAGTGACACGGGAGACGCTGGCGAGCAGTACTTC.